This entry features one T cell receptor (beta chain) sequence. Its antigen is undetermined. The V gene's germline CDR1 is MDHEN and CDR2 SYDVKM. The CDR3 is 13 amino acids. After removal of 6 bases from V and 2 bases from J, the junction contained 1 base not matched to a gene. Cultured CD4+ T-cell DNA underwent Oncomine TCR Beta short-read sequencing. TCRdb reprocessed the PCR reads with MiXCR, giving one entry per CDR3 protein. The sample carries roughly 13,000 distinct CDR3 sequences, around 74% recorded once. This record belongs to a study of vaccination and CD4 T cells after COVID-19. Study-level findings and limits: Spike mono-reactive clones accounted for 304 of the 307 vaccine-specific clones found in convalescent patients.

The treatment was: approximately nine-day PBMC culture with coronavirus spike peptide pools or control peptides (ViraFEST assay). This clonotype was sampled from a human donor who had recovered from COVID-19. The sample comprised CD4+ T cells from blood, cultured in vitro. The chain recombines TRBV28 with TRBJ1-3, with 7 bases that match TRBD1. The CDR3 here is CASRTGTGNTIYF. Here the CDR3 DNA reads TGTGCCAGCAGGACAGGGACTGGAAACACCATATATTTT.